The clone carrying this T cell receptor beta chain showed up just once. Germline loops: CDR1 LGHDT, CDR2 YNNKEL (reference sequence). V was clipped by 2 bases and J by 2 bases; unmatched bases: 5. This CDR3 has 15 amino acids. This sample was included in a study of blood T cell repertoires in COVID-19. Overall study context: The cDNA or gDNA used as material had been derived from T cells, B-cell-depleted T cells, or PBMCs.

Some clones are missing from TCRdb's copy, which holds only in-frame ones; the method was immunoSEQ multiplex PCR. The table has a few hundred thousand clones, over 70% seen once. The chain has TRBV3-1 (or the pseudogene TRBV3-2) and TRBJ1-2; 7 nucleotides align to TRBD1. Sequenced input: peripheral blood. The receptor was derived from a woman between 45 and 65 years old with acute or convalescent COVID-19. CDR3 DNA sequence: TGTGCCAGCAGCCAACCGGGACAGCCAAACTATGGCTACACCTTC. Protein product: CASSQPGQPNYGYTF.